The next 4 T cell receptor beta chains were all read from a single sample in a study of blood T cell repertoires in COVID-19. Clones were sequenced by immunoSEQ multiplex PCR, and TCRdb holds only the in-frame ones, with some missing. The sample carries under 150,000 clones, approximately 84% recorded once. The sequenced sample was peripheral blood. The receptors come from a woman aged 80 or older in a cohort sampled during active or convalescent COVID-19.

V and J are TRBV6-5 and TRBJ1-1, with unresolved D. The germline gives CDR1 MNHEY, CDR2 SVGAGI. The CDR3 is 13 amino acids. V was cut by 6 bases and J by 2 bases, with 10 bases left in between. The CDR3 nucleotides are TGTGCCAGCAGCCGGGAGCTCAACACTGAAGCTTTCTTT. It codes for CASSRELNTEAFF.

J is TRBJ2-6 and V is TRBV2; D is uncertain. V lost 7 bases, J lost 0 bases, and 7 bases lay in between. This CDR3 spans 14 amino acids. The germline gives CDR1 SNHLY, CDR2 FYNNEI. In DNA, the CDR3 is TGTGCCAGCACTAACAGCTCTGGGGCCAACGTCCTGACTTTC. Protein: CASTNSSGANVLTF.

V and J are TRBV28 and TRBJ1-4; a weak D match, TRBD1 (6 bases). Germline CDR1 MDHEN, CDR2 SYDVKM. The CDR3 is 15 amino acids. The V gene lost 6 bases and the J gene lost 8 bases, with 19 bases spanning the gap. CDR3 in amino acids: CASSSYTGFEEKLFF. The CDR3 DNA reads as TGTGCCAGCAGCTCCTACACAGGGTTCGAAGAAAAACTGTTTTTT.

The chain has TRBV19 and TRBJ1-5; D possibly corresponds to TRBD1 (5 bases). Trimming shortened V by 6 bases and J by 2 bases, and 8 bases separated the two germline ends. CDR3 size: 13 residues. Germline CDR1 reads LNHDA; CDR2 reads SQIVND (reference sequence). The DNA of the CDR3 is TGTGCCAGTAGAATCAGGGGCAATCAGCCCCAGCATTTT. It is translated as CASRIRGNQPQHF. The variable domain in full, with the rest retrieved from reference TRBV19 and TRBJ1-5, is DGGITQSPKYLFRKEGQNVTLSCEQNLNHDAMYWYRQDPGQGLRLIYYSQIVNDFQKGDIAEGYSVSREKKESFPLTVTSAQKNPTAFYLCASRIRGNQPQHFGDGTRLSIL.